Shown below are 27 T cell receptor beta chains from a single sample sequenced in a study of blood T cell repertoires in COVID-19. Clones were read by immunoSEQ multiplex PCR, and TCRdb kept only the in-frame ones, dropping some. The sample lists about 260,000 clones, roughly 88% seen once, with 0.7% in the top ten. Sequenced material: peripheral blood. All receptors derive from a human donor in a cohort sampled during active COVID-19.

This clone has a single count. V gene TRBV30 combines with J gene TRBJ2-7; D may be TRBD1 (5 bases). The V and J ends lost 1 base and 3 bases respectively, with 7 bases between them. The CDR3 is 12 amino acids. CDR1 GTSNPN and CDR2 SVGIG come from the germline V gene (reference sequence). CDR3 in DNA: TGTGCCTGGAGTGCCAGGGTCTACGAGCAGTACTTC. Amino acid sequence: CAWSARVYEQYF.

The rearrangement uses TRBV7-9 and TRBJ2-3, with TRBD2 matching over 14 bases. The CDR3 is 16 residues long. Germline CDR1 reads SEHNR; CDR2 reads FQNEAQ (reference sequence). The ends lost 5 bases at V and 2 bases at J; junction bases unmatched: 3. This CDR3 is CASSLTSGGATDTQYF. The CDR3, as DNA: TGTGCCAGCAGCCTGACTAGCGGGGGGGCCACAGATACGCAGTATTTT.

This chain connects TRBV21-1 to TRBJ2-7; the table names TRBD2, a call not compared with the DNA. TRBV21-1 is a known pseudogene. This CDR3 contains 16 residues. This CDR3 reads CASSKGARRRSYEQYF. CDR3 DNA: TGTGCCAGCAGCAAAGGGGCTAGAAGGAGGTCCTACGAGCAGTACTTC.

Concerning this clone itself: Within the sample, other DNA sequences also encode this same CDR3. The gene calls are TRBV2 and TRBJ2-5, with 10 bases matching TRBD1. CDR1 SNHLY and CDR2 FYNNEI come from the germline V gene. The CDR3 loop spans 15 amino acids. With 6 bases clipped from V and 1 base from J, the junction kept 5 bases outside the gene matches. The chain's CDR3 is CASRPDRGFQETQYF. CDR3 in DNA: TGTGCCAGCAGACCGGACAGGGGGTTCCAAGAGACCCAGTACTTC.

The gene calls are TRBV7-2 and TRBJ2-1; 8 bases line up with TRBD1. V shed 11 bases, J shed 1 base, and the junction held 10 bases outside the gene matches. CDR1 is SGHTA and CDR2 is FQGNSA in the germline V gene. This CDR3 is 15 amino acids long. CDR3 sequence: CALGRRGLSYNEQFF. The DNA of the CDR3 is TGTGCCCTGGGGCGCAGGGGGCTGTCCTACAATGAGCAGTTCTTC. The complete variable domain, with remaining parts taken from reference TRBV7-2 and TRBJ2-1, reads GAGVSQSPSNKVTEKGKDVELRCDPISGHTALYWYRQSLGQGLEFLIYFQGNSAPDKSGLPSDRFSAERTGGSVSTLTIQRTQQEDSAVYLCALGRRGLSYNEQFFGPGTRLTVL.

This clone was seen at least ten times. CDR3 loop: CASSPMRSTGGTGNIQYF. The CDR3 DNA follows: TGTGCCAGCAGCCCGATGCGGAGCACTGGAGGGACGGGAAACATTCAGTACTTC. The chain uses TRBV2 and TRBJ2-4, with D perhaps TRBD2 (6 bases). Germline V CDR1 and CDR2: SNHLY, FYNNEI. The CDR3 spans 18 residues. V dropped 6 bases and J dropped 6 bases, with 27 bases sitting between them. Variable domain in full (rest from reference TRBV2 and TRBJ2-4): EPEVTQTPSHQVTQMGQEVILRCVPISNHLYFYWYRQILGQKVEFLVSFYNNEISEKSEIFDDQFSVERPDGSNFTLKIRSTKLEDSAMYFCASSPMRSTGGTGNIQYFGAGTRLSVL.

This clone was detected once. J is TRBJ2-1 and V is TRBV3-1 (or the pseudogene TRBV3-2); D might be TRBD2 (6 bases). The CDR3 covers 14 residues. The germline V and J ends were trimmed by 3 bases and 8 bases, with 14 bases remaining between them. CDR1 and CDR2 (germline): LGHDT, YNNKEL (reference sequence). The CDR3 nucleotides read TGTGCCAGCAGCCATTCCGGGAGTAGCGATGAGCAGTTCTTC. Translating it yields CASSHSGSSDEQFF.

V and J are TRBV5-4 and TRBJ2-7; unclear D gene. This CDR3 has 12 residues. V lost 1 base and J lost 3, with 5 bases in between. Germline V gene data show CDR1 as SGHNT and CDR2 as YYREEE (reference sequence). The CDR3, as DNA: TGTGCCAGCAGCTTGAACGGCTACGAGCAGTACTTC. Translating it yields CASSLNGYEQYF.

The J gene is TRBJ2-7, the V gene TRBV6-5; TRBD2 might be the D (6 bases). The CDR3 is 15 amino acids. The V gene lost 0 bases and the J gene lost 2 bases, with 11 bases spanning the gap. Germline CDR1 and CDR2: MNHEY and SVGAGI. The CDR3 protein is CASSYSGGGPYEQYF. CDR3 nucleotides: TGTGCCAGCAGTTACTCGGGCGGAGGGCCCTACGAGCAGTACTTC.

This clone has only a few counts. The chain joins TRBV14 to TRBJ2-1; 12 bases fit TRBD2. V shed 2 bases, J shed 4 bases, and the junction held 0 bases outside the gene matches. Germline loops: CDR1 SGHDN, CDR2 FVKESK. The CDR3 has 15 residues. The CDR3 protein is CASSQLAGGYNEQFF. The DNA of the CDR3 is TGTGCCAGCAGCCAACTAGCGGGAGGGTACAATGAGCAGTTCTTC.

The chain links TRBV2 to TRBJ1-4; 8 bases agree with TRBD1. V lost 5 bases to trimming and J lost 4 bases; unmatched junction nucleotides: 3. Germline V lookup: CDR1 SNHLY, CDR2 FYNNEI. CDR3 length: 14 residues. CDR3 coding DNA: TGTGCCAGCAGTATGGGACAGGATAATGAAAAACTGTTTTTT. The encoded protein is CASSMGQDNEKLFF. Full variable domain (rest looked up from reference TRBV2 and TRBJ1-4): EPEVTQTPSHQVTQMGQEVILRCVPISNHLYFYWYRQILGQKVEFLVSFYNNEISEKSEIFDDQFSVERPDGSNFTLKIRSTKLEDSAMYFCASSMGQDNEKLFFGSGTQLSVL.

This sequence joins TRBV5-1 and TRBJ2-7; 9 nucleotides match TRBD1. Per germline, CDR1 SGHRS and CDR2 YFSETQ. J gave up 1 base and V 3 bases, and 2 bases lay outside the gene matches. The CDR3 runs to 14 residues. CDR3 DNA: TGCGCCAGCAGCTCCGACAGGGGGTCCTACGAGCAGTACTTC. Amino acid sequence: CASSSDRGSYEQYF.

The chain joins TRBV28 to TRBJ2-7, with 8 nucleotides matching TRBD2. Losses at the gene ends were 3 bases for V and 3 bases for J; bases not matched to a gene: 7. Germline V gene data show CDR1 as MDHEN and CDR2 as SYDVKM. The CDR3 consists of 15 residues. In nucleotides, the CDR3 is TGTGCCAGCAGTTTCGTAGCGGGAAGGGTCTACGAGCAGTACTTC. Translated, it gives CASSFVAGRVYEQYF.

The chain combines TRBV27 with TRBJ1-6, with TRBD1 identical over 9 bases. Trimming removed 6 bases from V and 7 bases from J; junction bases left unmatched: 13. This CDR3 is built from 17 residues. Germline V lookup: CDR1 MNHEY, CDR2 SMNVEV (reference sequence). As DNA, the CDR3 is TGTGCCAGCAGCCGCAGCATCGACAGGGGGTTCAATTCACCCCTCCACTTT. Translating it yields CASSRSIDRGFNSPLHF.

The chain recombines TRBV19 with TRBJ2-7; 14 nucleotides align to TRBD2. The CDR3 extends over 14 amino acids. V trimming: 3 bases; J trimming: 5 bases; junction bases outside the gene matches: 0. Germline V gene sequence: CDR1 LNHDA, CDR2 SQIVND (reference sequence). CDR3 in DNA: TGTGCCAGTAGTATGGGACTAGCGGGAGACGAGCAGTACTTC. Its protein product is CASSMGLAGDEQYF.

The chain employs TRBV7-9 and TRBJ1-2; 8 positions agree with TRBD1. This CDR3 region has 14 residues. Germline CDR1 and CDR2: SEHNR and FQNEAQ (reference sequence). With 5 bases clipped from V and 8 bases from J, the junction kept 10 bases outside the gene matches. This CDR3 reads CASSLGQGRGGYTF. The CDR3 bases are TGTGCCAGCAGCCTAGGACAGGGAAGAGGCGGCTACACCTTC.

J is TRBJ1-4 and V is TRBV19; 8 bases line up with TRBD1. Germline V gene lookup returns CDR1 LNHDA and CDR2 SQIVND (reference sequence). The V gene end was trimmed by 8 bases and the J gene end by 10 bases; junction bases not matched to a gene: 9. The CDR3 totals 13 residues. CDR3 loop: CASLDRAIGKLFF. Written as DNA, the CDR3 is TGTGCCAGTTTGGACAGGGCGATCGGAAAACTGTTTTTT.

V gene TRBV27 combines with J gene TRBJ2-3, with D possibly TRBD1 on 6 matching bases. V was trimmed by 3 bases and J by 2 bases, leaving 15 bases between them. This CDR3 has 16 amino acids. Germline lookup yields CDR1 MNHEY and CDR2 SMNVEV (reference sequence). The CDR3 loop reads CASSFLTGPHTDTQYF. DNA for the CDR3: TGTGCCAGCAGTTTTCTAACAGGGCCCCACACAGATACGCAGTATTTT.

V and J are TRBV19 and TRBJ1-6; D possibly corresponds to TRBD1 (6 bases). Germline V gives CDR1 LNHDA, CDR2 SQIVND (reference sequence). Trimming pared 4 bases from V and 6 bases from J, leaving 16 bases between. This CDR3 has 16 amino acids. CDR3 residues: CASSTPAGAGNSPLHF. Written as DNA, the CDR3 is TGTGCCAGTAGTACCCCGGCGGGGGCCGGTAATTCACCCCTCCACTTT.

CDR3 sequence (DNA): TGCAGCGCCCGGCAGGGGCCCGAGGAGTCCTACGAGCAGTACTTC. It encodes CSARQGPEESYEQYF. The chain combines TRBV29-1 with TRBJ2-7, with D perhaps TRBD1 (6 bases). V was shortened by 7 bases and J by 1 base, with 20 bases between the two germline ends. This CDR3 spans 15 amino acids. The V gene's germline CDR1 is SQVTM and CDR2 ANQGSEA.

The chain couples TRBV21-1 to TRBJ1-4; TRBD1, the D gene given by the table, was not confirmed from the DNA. TRBV21-1 is a recognized pseudogene. The CDR3 spans 16 residues. The CDR3 region has the DNA TGTGCCAGCAGCATTGGGACAGCCGCAACTAATGAAAAACTGTTTTTT. Translated: CASSIGTAATNEKLFF.

This clone came up a few times. This rearrangement joins TRBV7-9 to TRBJ2-1; D not certain. This CDR3 spans 13 amino acids. Trimming left V 3 bases short and J 10 bases short, with 13 bases between. The germline gives CDR1 SEHNR, CDR2 FQNEAQ (reference sequence). The CDR3 sequence is CASSLVSPREQFF. In DNA, the CDR3 is TGTGCCAGCAGCTTGGTATCACCGCGGGAGCAGTTCTTC.

The genes are TRBV19 and TRBJ1-5; possibly TRBD1 for D (6 bases). The CDR3 has 16 amino acids. Germline V lookup: CDR1 LNHDA, CDR2 SQIVND (reference sequence). Trimming took off 1 base at V and 4 bases at J, with 14 bases between the two ends. The CDR3 region is CASSIGTDIRNQPQHF. For the CDR3, the DNA is TGTGCCAGTAGTATAGGGACAGACATAAGAAATCAGCCCCAGCATTTT. Together with reference TRBV19 and TRBJ1-5, the CDR3 gives the full variable domain: DGGITQSPKYLFRKEGQNVTLSCEQNLNHDAMYWYRQDPGQGLRLIYYSQIVNDFQKGDIAEGYSVSREKKESFPLTVTSAQKNPTAFYLCASSIGTDIRNQPQHFGDGTRLSIL.

The genes are TRBV4-1 and TRBJ2-7; 8 bases line up with TRBD1. Germline lookup yields CDR1 MGHRA and CDR2 YSYEKL. Trimming removed 3 bases from V and 3 bases from J; junction bases left unmatched: 4. This CDR3 contains 14 residues. CDR3 sequence (DNA): TGCGCCAGCAGCCATCGGACAGGGAGCTACGAGCAGTACTTC. This gives the protein CASSHRTGSYEQYF.

The CDR3 reads CASSSWTDYTEAFF. The CDR3 DNA follows: TGTGCCAGCAGCTCTTGGACAGACTACACTGAAGCTTTCTTT. The rearrangement links TRBV11-2 to TRBJ1-1; TRBD1 might be the D (6 bases). CDR1 and CDR2 from the germline V gene are SGHAT and FQNNGV. The CDR3 consists of 14 residues. V dropped 4 bases and J dropped 3 bases, with 12 bases sitting between them.

The CDR3 reads CASSRDSSGNTIYF. The CDR3, as DNA: TGTGCCAGCAGCCGGGACAGCTCTGGAAACACCATATATTTT. The chain employs TRBV6-6 and TRBJ1-3; 7 bases match TRBD1. This CDR3 is built from 14 residues. CDR1 MNHNY and CDR2 SVGAGI come from the germline V gene (reference sequence). V lost 6 bases to trimming and J lost 0 bases; unmatched junction nucleotides: 2.

This clone was seen only once. The J gene is TRBJ1-2, the V gene TRBV18; 7 positions agree with TRBD1. With V trimmed by 0 bases and J by 6 bases, 4 bases remained unmatched. CDR1 is KGHSH, CDR2 LQKENI, per germline. The CDR3 is 14 amino acids. The CDR3 protein is CASSPPGQGDGYTF. The CDR3 bases are TGTGCCAGCTCACCACCCGGGCAGGGGGATGGCTACACCTTC.